The T cell receptor beta chain under discussion was sequenced for a study of blood T cells in healthy people across ages. Study at large: About one barcoded beta molecule was captured per two T cells (by template switching).

V gave up 0 bases and J gave up 1 base; unmatched junction bases: 3. Germline V gene data show CDR1 as MNHEY and CDR2 as SMNVEV (reference sequence). The CDR3 covers 15 residues. Total RNA, at least 6 micrograms per sample, came from PBMCs. A second PCR, run for 7 to 11 cycles, used a sample-barcoded 5' primer plus a J-beta primer mix. Every sample returned 2.5 million or more CDR3-containing paired-end reads. TCRdb analysed the 5' RACE reads with MiXCR anew, one entry per CDR3 protein. The data contain 800,000 to 1,000,000 distinct CDR3 sequences, roughly 48% of them singletons. This chain joins TRBV27 and TRBJ2-7; TRBD1 matches 7 bases. This sequence was found in a man younger than 45 in good health. Input material: blood. CDR3 protein: CASSLSQTGSYEQYF. CDR3 DNA sequence: TGTGCCAGCAGTTTATCCCAGACAGGGTCCTACGAGCAGTACTTC.